The rows below give T cell receptor beta chains drawn from one sample of a study of blood T cell repertoires in COVID-19. Measured with immunoSEQ multiplex PCR; TCRdb has only the in-frame clones, and not every one. The data contain around 200,000 clones, 80% to 90% of them seen just once; the ten biggest clones take up roughly 3%. Specimen: peripheral blood. These receptors were collected from a man in his 60s with acute or convalescent COVID-19. Both conserved end residues are part of each CDR3. D genes are given only for firm matches. The size entry is marked missing in some rows and otherwise reads once, few, many or a size class.

V gene,D gene,J gene,clone size,CDR3 DNA,CDR3 protein
TRBV18,TRBD1,TRBJ2-7,.,TGTGCCAGCTCACCACCGGGACAGGGTACGTACGAGCAGTACTTC,CASSPPGQGTYEQYF
TRBV4-1,TRBD2,TRBJ2-1,.,TGCGCCAGCAGCCAAGATTGGGCGCGCGGGAGCTCCTACAATGAGCAGTTCTTC,CASSQDWARGSSYNEQFF
TRBV7-8,.,TRBJ2-7,.,TGTGCCAGCAGCTCCCAGGGCGACACACGGTACGAGCAGTACTTC,CASSSQGDTRYEQYF
TRBV12-3/TRBV12-4,TRBD2,TRBJ2-3,.,TGTGCCAGCAGTTCAATAGCGGGAGTCACGCAGTATTTT,CASSSIAGVTQYF
TRBV7-8,.,TRBJ2-1,.,TGTGCCAGCAGCTTGAGCGGGCGATACAATGAGCAGTTCTTC,CASSLSGRYNEQFF
TRBV7-2,TRBD1,TRBJ1-5,.,TGTGCCAGCAGTCTACAGGGGGATAGCAATCAGCCCCAGCATTTT,CASSLQGDSNQPQHF
TRBV28,.,TRBJ2-5,.,TGTGCCAGCACCCAAGCAGGGCTACAAGAGACCCAGTACTTC,CASTQAGLQETQYF
TRBV6-2/TRBV6-3,.,TRBJ2-7,.,TGTGCCAGCAGTTGGACAGTCAACGAGCAGTACTTC,CASSWTVNEQYF
TRBV7-3,.,TRBJ1-4,.,TGTGCCAGCAGCCTTAGACAGGCTTCTGGTAATGAAAAACTGTTTTTT,CASSLRQASGNEKLFF
TRBV4-2,TRBD2,TRBJ2-5,once,TGTGCCAGCAGCCACGGCGGGAGGGCCGGGGAGACCCAGTACTTC,CASSHGGRAGETQYF
TRBV7-8,TRBD1,TRBJ2-7,.,TGTGCCAGCAGCGCCGGGACAGGCTCTTACGAGCAGTACTTC,CASSAGTGSYEQYF
TRBV3-1/TRBV3-2,TRBD1,TRBJ1-2,.,TGTGCCAGCAGCCAAGATCCGCCGGACAGGCGATATGGCTACACCTTC,CASSQDPPDRRYGYTF
TRBV5-1,TRBD1,TRBJ1-4,.,TGCGCCAGCAGCACAGGGGACAGGTCTAATGAAAAACTGTTTTTT,CASSTGDRSNEKLFF
TRBV5-1,TRBD1,TRBJ1-6,.,TGCGCCAGCAGCTTACAGGGGAGCTCCTATAATTCACCCCTCCACTTT,CASSLQGSSYNSPLHF
TRBV6-5,TRBD1,TRBJ1-1,once,TGTGCCAGCAAAGCCGGGACAGCGAACACTGAAGCTTTCTTT,CASKAGTANTEAFF
TRBV7-2,TRBD1,TRBJ1-1,.,TGTGCCAGCAGCTTCCGGACAGGGGGAGACTTGGCTGAAGCTTTCTTT,CASSFRTGGDLAEAFF
TRBV4-1,TRBD1,TRBJ2-1,.,TGCGCCAGCAGCCGTACCCAGACAGGGGGGACCAGAGTGGAATACAATGAGCAGTTCTTC,CASSRTQTGGTRVEYNEQFF
TRBV18,TRBD1,TRBJ1-4,.,TGTGCCAGCTCAACCTCGACAGGGGGGGCAACTAATGAAAAACTGTTTTTT,CASSTSTGGATNEKLFF
TRBV6-5,.,TRBJ1-6,.,TGTGCCAGCAGTTGGGGCAGCTATAATTCACCCCTCCACTTT,CASSWGSYNSPLHF
TRBV9,TRBD2,TRBJ2-7,.,TGTGCCAGCAGCAAGGGGTCGCGGGAGACCTACGAGCAGTACTTC,CASSKGSRETYEQYF
TRBV3-1/TRBV3-2,TRBD1,TRBJ2-7,.,TGTGCCAGCAGCGCGGGACAGGGCATCCGTTACGAGCAGTACTTC,CASSAGQGIRYEQYF
TRBV25-1,TRBD1,TRBJ2-7,.,TGTGCCAGCAGTAAAACCGGGACAGGGGGTTACGAGCAGTACTTC,CASSKTGTGGYEQYF
TRBV6-6,TRBD2,TRBJ2-1,.,TGTGCCAGCAGTCCCCGGACTAGCGGGAGCTCCTACAATGAGCAGTTCTTC,CASSPRTSGSSYNEQFF
TRBV13,TRBD1,TRBJ2-7,.,TGTGCCAGCAGGCATTCTGGGACAGTATACGAGCAGTACTTC,CASRHSGTVYEQYF